The 26 T cell receptor beta chains given below trace back to one sample, sequenced in a study of CD8 T cells in Susac syndrome. Reverse transcription of roughly 0.45 to 1 ug RNA was carried out with random hexamers. TCRdb used MiXCR to reprocess the immunoSEQ multiplex PCR reads, holding one entry per CDR3 protein. The repertoire includes tens of thousands of distinct CDR3 sequences, 91% of them detected once, and under 0.65% sits in the top ten. Material for sequencing was CD8+ T cells from PBMCs. The receptors originated from a human donor with multiple sclerosis.

The sample holds one count of this clonotype. The rearrangement uses TRBV9 and TRBJ2-1, with D tentatively TRBD1 or TRBD2 (5 bases each). Germline values: CDR1 SGDLS, CDR2 YYNGEE. CDR3 length equals 14 residues. V gave up 3 bases and J gave up 8 bases, with 15 bases separating them. The CDR3 protein is CASSAANMGDEQFF. CDR3 nucleotides: TGTGCCAGCAGCGCCGCTAATATGGGGGATGAGCAGTTCTTC.

The chain combines TRBV2 with TRBJ1-2; D is possibly TRBD1 (6 bases). The CDR3 is 14 amino acids. V was trimmed by 8 bases and J by 6 bases, leaving 19 bases between them. Germline lookup yields CDR1 SNHLY and CDR2 FYNNEI. Here the CDR3 reads CASGLWQGSDGYTF. The CDR3 DNA follows: TGTGCCAGCGGTCTGTGGCAGGGGAGCGATGGCTACACCTTC.

The chain links TRBV28 to TRBJ2-5; the match to TRBD2 covers 9 bases. V lost 4 bases, J lost 7 bases, and 10 bases stayed unmatched. CDR1 is MDHEN, CDR2 SYDVKM, per germline. The CDR3 totals 15 residues. In nucleotides, the CDR3 is TGTGCCAGCAGTTCCCCTAGCGGGAAGTTAGGGACCCAGTACTTC. Translated: CASSSPSGKLGTQYF. The entire variable domain, with the rest obtained from reference TRBV28 and TRBJ2-5, is as follows: DVKVTQSSRYLVKRTGEKVFLECVQDMDHENMFWYRQDPGLGLRLIYFSYDVKMKEKGDIPEGYSVSREKKERFSLILESASTNQTSMYLCASSSPSGKLGTQYFGPGTRLLVL.

V gene TRBV4-1 combines with J gene TRBJ2-2; D not certain. The CDR3 contains 13 residues. CDR1 is MGHRA, CDR2 YSYEKL, per germline. Trimming left V 0 bases short and J 5 bases short, with 4 bases between. Here the CDR3 reads CASSQEVTGELFF. CDR3 nucleotides: TGCGCCAGCAGCCAAGAAGTTACCGGGGAGCTGTTTTTT.

The gene calls are TRBV6-2 or TRBV6-3 and TRBJ2-3; D unclear. CDR3 length equals 13 residues. V was pared by 7 bases and J by 1 base, with 9 bases between. CDR1 and CDR2 (germline): MNHEY, SVGEGT. The chain's CDR3 is CASNWVRTDTQYF. The CDR3 nucleotides are TGTGCCAGCAATTGGGTGCGCACAGATACGCAGTATTTT.

This chain joins TRBV12-3 or TRBV12-4 and TRBJ2-7; D possibly corresponds to TRBD2 (7 bases). This CDR3 region has 14 residues. Deletions cut 3 bases from V and 2 bases from J, with 11 bases between. The chain's CDR3 is CASSFGGHPYEQYF. CDR3 DNA: TGTGCCAGCAGTTTCGGGGGGCACCCCTACGAGCAGTACTTC.

This sequence joins TRBV12-3 or TRBV12-4 and TRBJ2-5, with D possibly being TRBD1 (6 bases). Trimming stripped 6 bases from V and 3 bases from J, with 20 bases between. CDR3 length equals 16 residues. CDR3 nucleotides: TGTGCCAGCAGCCTTACGGGCAGGGGACCTGAAGAGACCCAGTACTTC. This codes for CASSLTGRGPEETQYF.

The chain employs TRBV5-4 and TRBJ2-2, with D possibly being TRBD2 (5 bases). Between the trimmed V and J ends, which lost 4 bases and 4 bases, there was a span of 8 bases. CDR3 length: 13 amino acids. Germline V gene data show CDR1 as SGHNT and CDR2 as YYREEE (reference sequence). This CDR3 reads CASSLTSTGELFF. The CDR3 coding sequence is TGTGCCAGCAGCCTCACTAGCACCGGGGAGCTGTTTTTT.

J is TRBJ1-4 and V is TRBV6-2 or TRBV6-3; D unclear. Germline CDR1 is MNHEY and CDR2 is SVGEGT. V lost 9 bases to trimming and J lost 6 bases, with 17 bases between them. The CDR3 runs to 14 residues. The CDR3 DNA follows: TGTGCCAGGGCTGACCGCGGAGTTCATGAAAAACTGTTTTTT. It is translated as CARADRGVHEKLFF.

The genes are TRBV9 and TRBJ1-1; the D gene is possibly TRBD1 (5 bases). This CDR3 region has 14 residues. Per germline, CDR1 SGDLS and CDR2 YYNGEE. V was shortened by 4 bases and J by 0 bases, with 10 bases between the two germline ends. DNA of the CDR3: TGTGCCAGCAGCCCGGGGACGGTGAACACTGAAGCTTTCTTT. It specifies CASSPGTVNTEAFF.

The gene calls are TRBV20-1 and TRBJ2-4; D perhaps matches TRBD2 (6 bases). Germline values: CDR1 DFQATT, CDR2 SNEGSKA (reference sequence). The CDR3 consists of 14 residues. The germline V and J ends were trimmed by 0 bases and 8 bases, with 14 bases remaining between them. CDR3 protein: CSARDTGVVDIQYF. The CDR3 DNA reads as TGCAGTGCTAGAGATACGGGGGTGGTAGACATTCAGTACTTC.

This clonotype occurred once. The CDR3 protein is CASSLGGRRSGANVLTF. CDR3 bases: TGTGCCAGCAGTTTAGGGGGCCGACGCTCTGGGGCCAACGTCCTGACTTTC. The V call is TRBV27, the J call TRBJ2-6; D may be TRBD1 (6 bases). Germline lookup yields CDR1 MNHEY and CDR2 SMNVEV (reference sequence). Deletions cut 2 bases from V and 0 bases from J, with 11 bases between. The CDR3 has 17 amino acids.

The chain uses TRBV28 and TRBJ2-7, with TRBD2 as a possible D gene (5 bases). This CDR3 comprises 15 residues. Trimming removed 1 base from V and 0 bases from J, with 10 bases in between. CDR1 MDHEN and CDR2 SYDVKM come from the germline V gene. CDR3 in DNA: TGTGCCAGCAGTTTATACGGGGAAAGCTCCTACGAGCAGTACTTC. Translated, it gives CASSLYGESSYEQYF.

For the CDR3, the DNA is TGTGCCAGCAGCGCGGGACCGAACTCCTACGAGCAGTACTTC. The encoded protein is CASSAGPNSYEQYF. The chain has TRBV9 and TRBJ2-7; tentatively, D is TRBD1 or TRBD2 (5 bases each). The germline V gene encodes CDR1 SGDLS and CDR2 YYNGEE. Trimming removed 3 bases at V and 0 bases at J, with 10 bases between. This CDR3 spans 14 amino acids.

The chain is built from TRBV12-3 or TRBV12-4 and TRBJ1-2; no firm D call. The CDR3 extends over 13 amino acids. The germline V and J ends were trimmed by 5 bases and 1 base, with 8 bases remaining between them. In nucleotides, the CDR3 is TGTGCCAGCAGTCCGGACGGTAACTATGGCTACACCTTC. Its translation: CASSPDGNYGYTF.

The chain carries TRBV27 and TRBJ2-7; 7 bases line up with TRBD1. Germline V gene sequence: CDR1 MNHEY, CDR2 SMNVEV (reference sequence). The CDR3 sequence is 13 residues long. V lost 4 bases and J lost 0; bases outside the gene matches: 0. CDR3 region: CASSYRGSYEQYF. DNA for the CDR3: TGTGCCAGCAGTTACAGGGGCTCCTACGAGCAGTACTTC.

The rearrangement joins TRBV24-1 to TRBJ2-3, with D perhaps TRBD2 (6 bases). CDR1 is KGHDR, CDR2 SFDVKD, per germline. This CDR3 is 19 amino acids long. V shed 3 bases and J shed 1 base, with 22 bases lying between them. CDR3 protein: CATSDTRRVSLLGTDTQYF. The CDR3 coding sequence is TGTGCCACCAGTGATACCAGGAGGGTCAGCTTACTAGGCACAGATACGCAGTATTTT.

V gene TRBV11-2 combines with J gene TRBJ2-5; 7 bases match TRBD2. Germline V gene lookup returns CDR1 SGHAT and CDR2 FQNNGV. Unmatched junction bases numbered 8, after V lost 3 bases and J lost 4 bases. CDR3 length equals 15 residues. DNA of the CDR3: TGTGCCAGCAGCTTTACTAGCGAGGTGCGAGAGACCCAGTACTTC. Translation: CASSFTSEVRETQYF. Based on the CDR3 plus reference TRBV11-2 and TRBJ2-5, the full variable domain is EAGVAQSPRYKIIEKRQSVAFWCNPISGHATLYWYQQILGQGPKLLIQFQNNGVVDDSQLPKDRFSAERLKGVDSTLKIQPAKLEDSAVYLCASSFTSEVRETQYFGPGTRLLVL.

The V and J genes are TRBV7-9 and TRBJ2-7; tentative D call: TRBD1 (6 bases). This CDR3 contains 14 residues. CDR1 SEHNR and CDR2 FQNEAQ come from the germline V gene (reference sequence). Trimming took off 3 bases at V and 7 bases at J, with 16 bases between the two ends. Written as DNA, the CDR3 is TGTGCCAGCAGCTTCCCCGGTGGGGGCAAGGAGCAGTACTTC. Protein product: CASSFPGGGKEQYF.

The chain is built from TRBV27 and TRBJ2-4; 8 bases are a match to TRBD1. Germline assignment: CDR1 MNHEY and CDR2 SMNVEV (reference sequence). The CDR3 is 14 amino acids. With V trimmed by 6 bases and J by 8 bases, 9 bases remained unmatched. The CDR3 bases are TGTGCCAGCAGCTGGACAGGGATTACGGACATTCAGTACTTC. As protein: CASSWTGITDIQYF.

This clonotype has only a few counts. This chain links TRBV23-1 with TRBJ2-7, with D maybe TRBD2 (6 bases). TRBV23-1 is assigned to the ORF class and has an uncertain function. Deletions cut 6 bases from V and 3 bases from J, with 21 bases between. This CDR3 contains 16 residues. CDR3 amino acids: CASSPGVGARDYEQYF. CDR3 DNA: TGCGCCAGCAGCCCTGGGGTAGGGGCGCGGGACTACGAGCAGTACTTC.

This clonotype was detected only once. The rearrangement uses TRBV5-4 and TRBJ1-5, with TRBD1 matching 8 bases. Germline CDR1 reads SGHNT; CDR2 reads YYREEE (reference sequence). The junction had 9 bases not matched to a gene; V was cut back by 4 bases and J by 9 bases. This CDR3 has 14 amino acids. CDR3 protein: CASSGQGAEGPQHF. The CDR3 region has the DNA TGTGCCAGCAGCGGTCAGGGGGCTGAAGGGCCCCAGCATTTT.

The rearrangement joins TRBV5-6 to TRBJ2-4, with a tentative D call TRBD1 (6 bases). Trimming stripped 2 bases from V and 7 bases from J, with 16 bases between. This CDR3 contains 15 residues. Germline loops: CDR1 SGHDT, CDR2 YYEEEE. DNA for the CDR3: TGTGCCAGCAGCTTAGACAGGATGTCAGCGAACATTCAGTACTTC. Protein product: CASSLDRMSANIQYF. Together with reference TRBV5-6 and TRBJ2-4, the CDR3 gives the full variable domain: DAGVTQSPTHLIKTRGQQVTLRCSPKSGHDTVSWYQQALGQGPQFIFQYYEEEERQRGNFPDRFSGHQFPNYSSELNVNALLLGDSALYLCASSLDRMSANIQYFGAGTRLSVL.

The rearrangement links TRBV20-1 to TRBJ2-1; 13 bases match TRBD2. J lost 1 base, V lost 3 bases, and 12 bases had no gene match. Germline-derived CDR1 and CDR2 are DFQATT and SNEGSKA (reference sequence). The CDR3 has 19 residues. As DNA, the CDR3 is TGCAGTGCTAGTTTCTTTCTAGGACTAGCGGGAGTGTCCTACAATGAGCAGTTCTTC. Translated, it gives CSASFFLGLAGVSYNEQFF.

The rearrangement uses TRBV13 and TRBJ1-4; D is perhaps TRBD1 (5 bases). There are 14 residues in the CDR3. Trimming shortened V by 0 bases and J by 8 bases, and 10 bases separated the two germline ends. Germline V gene lookup returns CDR1 PRHDT and CDR2 FYEKMQ (reference sequence). In DNA form, the CDR3 reads TGTGCCAGCAGCTTAGGGGCAGGGAAGGAAAAACTGTTTTTT. Translation: CASSLGAGKEKLFF.

This chain connects TRBV27 to TRBJ2-7, with 7 bases matching TRBD2. In germline, CDR1 is MNHEY, CDR2 SMNVEV (reference sequence). V shed 6 bases and J 2 bases; nucleotides not matched to a gene: 4. The CDR3 length is 13 residues. CDR3: CASRSGTTYEQYF. The CDR3 coding sequence is TGTGCCAGCAGATCCGGGACTACCTACGAGCAGTACTTC.